The 9 T cell receptor beta chains in this list originate from one sample, sequenced in a study of T cell responses to AZD1222 COVID-19 vaccine. Measured with immunoSEQ multiplex PCR; TCRdb has only the in-frame clones, and not every one. The sample has under 150,000 clones, approximately 83% seen once; the top ten hold around 3.9%. Sequenced here: peripheral blood, sampled on day 0 of MenACWY control vaccination. These receptors all stem from an adult in good health.

V usage is TRBV28 and J usage is TRBJ1-1; 7 bases align to TRBD1. This CDR3 is 15 amino acids long. Germline V CDR1 and CDR2: MDHEN, SYDVKM. V was clipped by 4 bases and J by 1 base; unmatched bases: 6. The CDR3 sequence is CASSSTGRGNTEAFF. DNA of the CDR3: TGTGCCAGCAGTTCGACAGGGCGAGGGAACACTGAAGCTTTCTTT.

The rearrangement links TRBV12-3 or TRBV12-4 to TRBJ1-5; no reliable D call. The V end lost 2 bases, the J end lost 5 bases, and 7 bases lay between the germline ends. The CDR3 has 13 residues. The CDR3 coding sequence is TGTGCCAGCAGTTTAATGCCCGATCAGCCCCAGCATTTT. Translated, it gives CASSLMPDQPQHF.

The chain is built from TRBV3-1 (or the pseudogene TRBV3-2) and TRBJ2-1, with 7 bases aligning to TRBD2. The germline V gene encodes CDR1 LGHDT and CDR2 YNNKEL (reference sequence). This CDR3 spans 16 amino acids. Trimming took 1 base from V and 5 from J; bases not matched to a gene: 8. In DNA, the CDR3 is TGTGCCAGCAGCCAAGTCGCGTCTAGCGGAAACAATGAGCAGTTCTTC. Amino acids: CASSQVASSGNNEQFF.

This clone was seen only a few times. The chain combines TRBV19 with TRBJ1-4, with 7 bases that match TRBD1. With V trimmed by 5 bases and J by 0 bases, 3 bases remained unmatched. CDR3 length: 15 residues. Germline lookup yields CDR1 LNHDA and CDR2 SQIVND (reference sequence). The CDR3 loop reads CASSPGTATNEKLFF. The CDR3 DNA follows: TGTGCCAGTAGTCCCGGGACAGCAACTAATGAAAAACTGTTTTTT.

The chain joins TRBV7-3 to TRBJ2-3; 7 bases match TRBD2. Germline trimming cut 5 bases from V and 3 bases from J; bases unmatched to any gene: 8. The CDR3 extends over 15 amino acids. Germline CDR1 is SGHTA and CDR2 is FQGTGA. In DNA, the CDR3 is TGTGCCAGCAGCCTCGGACTAGGCGGAACAGATACGCAGTATTTT. Translating gives CASSLGLGGTDTQYF.

In its sample, this clone was seen a few times. V gene TRBV29-1 combines with J gene TRBJ1-1; D possibly corresponds to TRBD1 (5 bases). V dropped 4 bases and J dropped 4 bases, with 16 bases sitting between them. This CDR3 is built from 14 residues. Looked up from germline, CDR1 is SQVTM and CDR2 is ANQGSEA. The CDR3, as DNA: TGCAGCGTTGGGGGCGGGTTTTTGAGCACTGAAGCTTTCTTT. Amino acids: CSVGGGFLSTEAFF.

As regards this clone: The junction departs from the called germline gene at one end, perhaps through a read error. This chain connects TRBV6-1 to TRBJ1-6; D is possibly TRBD1 (5 bases). The CDR3 has 15 residues. In germline, CDR1 is MNHNS, CDR2 SASEGT. The DNA for the CDR3 is TGTGCCAGTAGTGACAGCCCCAGGTCTGGATCACCCCTCCACTTT. Translating it yields CASSDSPRSGSPLHF.

The CDR3, as DNA: TGTGCCACCTCCCGCACGACAGGGAGGAATTCACCCCTCCACTTT. This encodes CATSRTTGRNSPLHF. The chain combines TRBV3-1 (or the pseudogene TRBV3-2) with TRBJ1-6; 7 positions agree with TRBD1. After removal of 10 bases from V and 7 bases from J, the junction contained 13 bases not matched to a gene. CDR1 is LGHDT, CDR2 YNNKEL, per germline (reference sequence). The CDR3 runs to 15 residues.

The chain combines TRBV9 with TRBJ2-2, with 9 bases matching TRBD2. Germline V CDR1 and CDR2: SGDLS, YYNGEE. The CDR3 runs 14 residues. Unmatched junction bases numbered 1, after V lost 3 bases and J lost 4 bases. Here the CDR3 DNA reads TGTGCCAGCAGCGCGGGACTAGCCACCGGGGAGCTGTTTTTT. Its protein product is CASSAGLATGELFF.